These 26 T cell receptor beta chains share one sample of origin, sequenced in a study of Ad26.COV2.S vaccination and SARS-CoV-2 variants. Specified treatment: about 20 received Ad26.COV2.S at low or high dose, single or two shots; about 5 received placebo; per-sample allocation not given. Each sample was drawn 63 days after the first injection (of vaccine or placebo). Libraries were prepared by immunoSEQ multiplex PCR; TCRdb keeps only in-frame clonotypes and omits some of them. The table has around 380,000 clones, approximately 91% seen once. Sample: peripheral blood, taken in a trial of Ad26.COV2.S vaccine versus placebo. All receptors derive from a person between 18 and 65 years old who received the Ad26.COV2.S COVID-19 vaccine or a placebo.

This chain connects TRBV21-1 to TRBJ1-1; the table calls TRBD1, which could not be checked here. TRBV21-1 is given as a pseudogene. This CDR3 is built from 15 residues. The CDR3 is CASSRTGGANTEAFF. The DNA of the CDR3 is TGTGCCAGCAGCAGGACAGGGGGGGCGAACACTGAAGCTTTCTTT.

The chain carries TRBV5-8 and TRBJ2-5, with D tentatively TRBD2 (5 bases). V shed 2 bases and J shed 10 bases, with 12 bases lying between them. Germline CDR1 SGHTS, CDR2 YDEGEE. The CDR3 length is 12 residues. The CDR3 reads CASSLILGSQYF. CDR3 nucleotide sequence: TGTGCCAGCAGCTTAATATTGGGGAGCCAGTACTTC.

This clone was seen only once. The gene calls are TRBV6-2 or TRBV6-3 and TRBJ1-2; 7 bases agree with TRBD1. V lost 5 bases and J lost 4; bases outside the gene matches: 7. Germline V gives CDR1 MNHEY, CDR2 SVGEGT. CDR3 length: 14 amino acids. The CDR3 coding sequence is TGTGCCAGCAGTCCACCGGGACAGTCCTATGGCTACACCTTC. This gives the protein CASSPPGQSYGYTF.

The V call is TRBV18, the J call TRBJ2-1; TRBD1 or TRBD2 may be the D gene (5 bases each). Germline V gene data show CDR1 as KGHSH and CDR2 as LQKENI. The germline V and J ends were trimmed by 3 bases and 6 bases, with 18 bases remaining between them. The CDR3 sequence is 16 residues long. Written as DNA, the CDR3 is TGTGCCAGCTCACCGTCCTCCGAGGGGCTTAGCAATGAGCAGTTCTTC. Residues: CASSPSSEGLSNEQFF.

V usage is TRBV7-9 and J usage is TRBJ1-2, with 8 bases fitting TRBD1. CDR1 and CDR2 (germline): SEHNR, FQNEAQ (reference sequence). The ends lost 7 bases at V and 8 bases at J; junction bases unmatched: 3. The CDR3 totals 11 residues. The CDR3 region has the DNA TGTGCCAGCACGGACAGGGAGGGCTACACCTTC. Its translation: CASTDREGYTF.

The chain uses TRBV5-4 and TRBJ2-1, with 9 bases matching TRBD2. The CDR3 spans 12 residues. V shed 0 bases and J 15 bases; nucleotides not matched to a gene: 4. Germline V gene sequence: CDR1 SGHNT, CDR2 YYREEE (reference sequence). The CDR3 region has the DNA TGTGCCAGCAGCTTGGTGGCGGGGGGGTTGTTCTTC. This translates into CASSLVAGGLFF.

The V gene is TRBV3-1 (or the pseudogene TRBV3-2), the J gene TRBJ1-6, with TRBD1 matching 9 bases. Looked up from germline, CDR1 is LGHDT and CDR2 is YNNKEL (reference sequence). This CDR3 spans 14 amino acids. Unmatched junction bases numbered 0, after V lost 4 bases and J lost 5 bases. In DNA form, the CDR3 reads TGTGCCAGCAGCCGGACAGGGGATAATTCACCCCTCCACTTT. Its translation is CASSRTGDNSPLHF.

V gene TRBV19 combines with J gene TRBJ2-5; perhaps TRBD1 as D (6 bases). The ends were cut back, 4 bases at V and 5 bases at J, with 8 bases in the middle. The CDR3 is made up of 12 amino acids. CDR1 is LNHDA, CDR2 SQIVND, per germline (reference sequence). CDR3 protein: CASSTGVETQYF. DNA for the CDR3: TGTGCCAGTAGTACAGGGGTGGAGACCCAGTACTTC. Using reference TRBV19 and TRBJ2-5 for the parts outside the CDR3, the full variable domain is DGGITQSPKYLFRKEGQNVTLSCEQNLNHDAMYWYRQDPGQGLRLIYYSQIVNDFQKGDIAEGYSVSREKKESFPLTVTSAQKNPTAFYLCASSTGVETQYFGPGTRLLVL.

The chain uses TRBV12-3 or TRBV12-4 and TRBJ2-1; D gene unclear. Between the trimmed V and J ends, which lost 2 bases and 6 bases, there was a span of 8 bases. The CDR3 consists of 13 residues. CDR3 bases: TGTGCCAGCAGTTTAACCAGTACCAATGAGCAGTTCTTC. Amino acid sequence: CASSLTSTNEQFF.

The J gene is TRBJ2-3, the V gene TRBV7-2; 7 bases agree with TRBD1. V shed 5 bases and J 0 bases; nucleotides not matched to a gene: 5. The CDR3 is 15 amino acids. Looked up from germline, CDR1 is SGHTA and CDR2 is FQGNSA. As DNA, the CDR3 is TGTGCCAGCAGCCCTGGGACAGCTAGCACAGATACGCAGTATTTT. This sequence encodes CASSPGTASTDTQYF.

The chain has TRBV20-1 and TRBJ1-2; D is unclear. V dropped 6 bases and J dropped 8 bases, with 7 bases sitting between them. CDR3 length: 9 amino acids. Germline loops: CDR1 DFQATT, CDR2 SNEGSKA (reference sequence). CDR3 region: CSAPGGYTF. The DNA of the CDR3 is TGCAGTGCCCCGGGGGGCTACACCTTC.

The CDR3 region has the DNA TGCGCCAGCAGTCAACCCCAGAACAGGGAGAATGGCTACACCTTC. Translated: CASSQPQNRENGYTF. The chain has TRBV4-1 and TRBJ1-2; D possibly corresponds to TRBD1 (6 bases). This CDR3 has 15 residues. Trimming took off 6 bases at V and 6 bases at J, with 20 bases between the two ends. CDR1 and CDR2 from the germline V gene are MGHRA and YSYEKL.

This CDR3 reads CASSNAGGGELFF. The CDR3 nucleotides read TGTGCCAGCTCAAACGCCGGGGGCGGGGAGCTGTTTTTT. This chain uses TRBV28 with TRBJ2-2; the D gene is possibly TRBD2 (6 bases). The CDR3 has 13 amino acids. CDR1 and CDR2 (germline): MDHEN, SYDVKM. Trimming took 8 bases from V and 7 from J, leaving 14 bases between them.

The chain has TRBV7-9 and TRBJ1-1; tentatively, D is TRBD1 (5 bases). Trimming stripped 5 bases from V and 5 bases from J, with 15 bases between. The CDR3 has 14 amino acids. Looked up from germline, CDR1 is SEHNR and CDR2 is FQNEAQ (reference sequence). CDR3 nucleotide sequence: TGTGCCAGCAGCCCTCAGAGGGGTTTAACTGAAGCTTTCTTT. It codes for CASSPQRGLTEAFF.

V is TRBV6-5 and J is TRBJ2-7, with D possibly being TRBD1 (5 bases). CDR1 is MNHEY, CDR2 SVGAGI, per germline. The CDR3 has 15 amino acids. The V end was cut by 1 base, the J end by 0 bases, with 10 bases between. The CDR3 DNA follows: TGTGCCAGCAGTTACTTAGCAGGGCCCTCCTACGAGCAGTACTTC. This gives the protein CASSYLAGPSYEQYF.

The chain joins TRBV14 to TRBJ1-6, with D possibly matching TRBD1 (6 bases). V was clipped by 0 bases and J by 9 bases, with 18 bases between them. This CDR3 has 17 amino acids. Per germline, CDR1 SGHDN and CDR2 FVKESK. This chain's CDR3 is CASSQDQAHRVGSPLHF. In DNA form, the CDR3 reads TGTGCCAGCAGCCAAGATCAAGCTCACAGGGTGGGTTCACCCCTCCACTTT. The full variable domain, its missing parts supplied by reference TRBV14 and TRBJ1-6, is EAGVTQFPSHSVIEKGQTVTLRCDPISGHDNLYWYRRVMGKEIKFLLHFVKESKQDESGMPNNRFLAERTGGTYSTLKVQPAELEDSGVYFCASSQDQAHRVGSPLHFGNGTRLTVT.

The chain recombines TRBV6-2 or TRBV6-3 with TRBJ1-5; D remains unclear. Trimming shortened V by 0 bases and J by 6 bases, and 9 bases separated the two germline ends. Looked up from germline, CDR1 is MNHEY and CDR2 is SVGEGT. The CDR3 loop spans 14 amino acids. CDR3 loop: CASSYSDLRQPQHF. As DNA, the CDR3 is TGTGCCAGCAGTTACTCTGACCTTCGTCAGCCCCAGCATTTT.

The chain links TRBV5-5 to TRBJ2-4; weak D call: TRBD2 (6 bases). The CDR3 length is 14 residues. Trimming shortened V by 3 bases and J by 6 bases, and 13 bases separated the two germline ends. Germline V CDR1 and CDR2: SGHKS, YYEKEE (reference sequence). The CDR3 loop reads CASSSTGEANIQYF. The CDR3 DNA sequence: TGTGCCAGCAGCTCCACGGGGGAGGCAAACATTCAGTACTTC. Using reference TRBV5-5 and TRBJ2-4 for the parts outside the CDR3, the full variable domain is DAGVTQSPTHLIKTRGQQVTLRCSPISGHKSVSWYQQVLGQGPQFIFQYYEKEERGRGNFPDRFSARQFPNYSSELNVNALLLGDSALYLCASSSTGEANIQYFGAGTRLSVL.

The chain links TRBV6-5 to TRBJ2-7; D is unresolved. The CDR3 loop spans 12 amino acids. CDR1 MNHEY and CDR2 SVGAGI come from the germline V gene. V dropped 6 bases and J dropped 5 bases, with 11 bases sitting between them. CDR3: CASRQVDNEQYF. CDR3 in DNA: TGTGCCAGCAGGCAGGTCGACAACGAGCAGTACTTC.

This clone was detected only once. This chain connects TRBV5-4 to TRBJ2-7, with a tentative D call TRBD1 (6 bases). The CDR3 contains 13 residues. The V end lost 10 bases, the J end lost 0 bases, and 14 bases lay between the germline ends. Germline lookup yields CDR1 SGHNT and CDR2 YYREEE (reference sequence). This chain's CDR3 is CAWFGGSSYEQYF. The CDR3 DNA reads as TGTGCCTGGTTTGGGGGCTCCTCCTACGAGCAGTACTTC.

The chain has TRBV2 and TRBJ1-4; TRBD1 matches 7 bases. Unmatched junction bases numbered 13, after V lost 5 bases and J lost 7 bases. The CDR3 length is 16 residues. Germline CDR1 is SNHLY and CDR2 is FYNNEI. This CDR3 reads CASSLQTGTLSEKLFF. The CDR3 DNA follows: TGTGCCAGCAGTCTTCAGACAGGGACGTTGAGTGAAAAACTGTTTTTT.

The CDR3 here is CASRDLGGRNEQFF. Written as DNA, the CDR3 is TGTGCCAGCAGAGACCTTGGCGGGCGGAATGAGCAGTTCTTC. The V call is TRBV6-5, the J call TRBJ2-1; D may be TRBD2 (5 bases). This CDR3 comprises 14 residues. Germline loops: CDR1 MNHEY, CDR2 SVGAGI. The V gene lost 6 bases and the J gene lost 7 bases, with 16 bases spanning the gap.

The V gene is TRBV4-2, the J gene TRBJ1-1; no firm D call. This CDR3 spans 16 amino acids. V lost 0 bases and J lost 3, with 14 bases in between. Germline CDR1 LGHNA, CDR2 YNFKEQ. Here the CDR3 reads CASSQEIGSGYTEAFF. CDR3 coding DNA: TGTGCCAGCAGCCAAGAGATCGGGTCGGGTTACACTGAAGCTTTCTTT.

This chain connects TRBV6-2 or TRBV6-3 to TRBJ2-7, with D maybe TRBD1 (6 bases). Germline V CDR1 and CDR2: MNHEY, SVGEGT. V lost 3 bases, J lost 3 bases, and 9 bases lay in between. This CDR3 is built from 13 residues. CDR3 sequence reads: CASSYYRDYEQYF. The CDR3 nucleotides read TGTGCCAGCAGTTATTACAGGGACTACGAGCAGTACTTC.

The rearrangement uses TRBV6-1 and TRBJ1-2; 12 nucleotides line up with TRBD1. Trimming at V came to 4 bases and at J to 6 bases, leaving 9 bases not matched to a gene. Looked up from germline, CDR1 is MNHNS and CDR2 is SASEGT. This CDR3 is built from 16 residues. Here the CDR3 DNA reads TGTGCCAGCAGTGCACGGGGACAGGGGGCTGGTGATGGCTACACCTTC. Residues: CASSARGQGAGDGYTF.

The V call is TRBV4-1, the J call TRBJ2-3, with 11 bases matching TRBD2. V lost 0 bases to trimming and J lost 8 bases; unmatched junction nucleotides: 4. CDR1 MGHRA and CDR2 YSYEKL come from the germline V gene. This CDR3 region has 15 residues. CDR3 amino acids: CASSQDSGGAGTQYF. In DNA, the CDR3 is TGCGCCAGCAGCCAAGATAGCGGGGGGGCCGGTACGCAGTATTTT.